This T cell receptor (beta chain) emerged from a study of cytomegalovirus exposure and HLA in healthy donors. Study-wide results and limits: Under in vitro conditions, three CMV-associated chains were confirmed as specific for CMV antigens. The study designated over 150 TCR beta chains cytomegalovirus-associated.

Trimming cost V 3 bases and J 0 bases; bases outside gene matches: 4. This CDR3 spans 15 amino acids. Germline lookup yields CDR1 MDHEN and CDR2 SYDVKM. Details on this clone: Antigen specificity is unknown.

Here immunoSEQ multiplex PCR was the method, and the copy in TCRdb shows in-frame clones only, minus some. The sample has 150,000 to 200,000 clones, more than 75% seen once. Sequencing input: PBMCs. J is TRBJ1-1 and V is TRBV28; TRBD1 agrees at 7 bases. The source is a young man in good health and CMV-seropositive. The chain's CDR3 is CASSFPQGVNTEAFF. CDR3 in DNA: TGTGCCAGCAGTTTCCCCCAGGGGGTGAACACTGAAGCTTTCTTT.